In this sample, the clone carrying this T cell receptor (beta chain) turned up a few times. Its antigen is still unknown. The data belong to a study of T cell repertoires in cytomegalovirus infection. Study overall: CMV infection and matching HLA type were both indicated by public TCR beta signatures.

The CDR3 extends over 14 amino acids. After removal of 5 bases from V and 1 base from J, the junction contained 3 bases not matched to a gene. Regarding the study as a whole: CMV carriers with the relevant HLA were identified by cumulative public TCR beta family frequency.

TCRdb re-analysed the reads in MiXCR, keeping a single row per CDR3 protein. In the table there are 650,000 to 900,000 distinct CDR3 sequences, roughly 28% of which are singletons. V is TRBV12-3 or TRBV12-4 and J is TRBJ2-5; 8 bases agree with TRBD1. Material: cultured CD8+ T cells from PBMCs, obtained from culture after CMV antigen stimulation. This clonotype originated in a human donor in good health (CMV status not recorded). Some clones in this sample may be carry-over from other donors' samples. The CDR3 nucleotides read TGTGCCAGCAGTGAGACAGGGGTCCAAGAGACCCAGTACTTC. It encodes CASSETGVQETQYF.